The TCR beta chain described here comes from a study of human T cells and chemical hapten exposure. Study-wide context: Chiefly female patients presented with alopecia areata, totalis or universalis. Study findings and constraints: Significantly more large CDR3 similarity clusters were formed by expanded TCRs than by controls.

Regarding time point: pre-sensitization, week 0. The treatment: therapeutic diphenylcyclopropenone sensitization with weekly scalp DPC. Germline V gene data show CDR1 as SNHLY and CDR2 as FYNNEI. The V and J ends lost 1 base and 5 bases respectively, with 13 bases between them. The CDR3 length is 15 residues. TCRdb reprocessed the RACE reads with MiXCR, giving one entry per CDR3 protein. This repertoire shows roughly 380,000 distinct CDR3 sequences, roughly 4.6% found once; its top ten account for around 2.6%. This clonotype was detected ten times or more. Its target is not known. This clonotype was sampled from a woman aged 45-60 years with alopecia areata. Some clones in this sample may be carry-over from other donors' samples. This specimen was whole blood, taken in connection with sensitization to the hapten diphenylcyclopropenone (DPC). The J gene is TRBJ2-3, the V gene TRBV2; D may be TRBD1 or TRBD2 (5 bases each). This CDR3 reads CASSEGGRWRDTQYF. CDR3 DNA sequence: TGTGCCAGCAGTGAAGGGGGACGCTGGAGAGATACGCAGTATTTT.